This TCR beta chain emerged from a study of T cells in Graves' hyperthyroidism and ophthalmopathy. Turning to the study itself: At initial diagnosis, before any treatment had begun, peripheral blood was obtained.

Uncontrolled infection, other autoimmune disease, pregnancy or lactation excluded patients. Thyroid ultrasound, orbital computed tomography, clinical symptoms, and serum thyroxine and TRAb underpinned diagnoses. The CDR3 sequence is 15 residues long. In germline, CDR1 is SNHLY, CDR2 FYNNEI. Study-wide results and caveats: Separation of ophthalmopathy from stable hyperthyroidism was achieved by a 13 V-J model.

There were TCR beta CDR3 regions amplified from RNA transcripts. TCR CDR3 underwent first-round RT-PCR with the HTBI primer set. TCRdb passed the multiplex PCR reads through MiXCR, listing each CDR3 protein once. The data contain more than 350,000 distinct CDR3 sequences, roughly 15% of them singletons. For this clonotype: What it binds is not known. One end of the junction does not line up with germline, which may come from a read error.

Sample: blood. The TCR originated in a woman in her sixties or seventies with Graves' ophthalmopathy. The rearrangement uses TRBV2 and TRBJ2-1, with D perhaps TRBD2 (7 bases). CDR3 bases: TGTGCCAGCAGTGAGGGGGGGCTTGGTAACAATGGGCAGTTCTTC. Its protein product is CASSEGGLGNNGQFF.